The clone carrying this T cell receptor beta chain has at least ten counts. The antigen is unknown. TCRdb recomputed calls from the PCR reads with MiXCR, one row per CDR3 protein. This table holds about 36,000 distinct CDR3 sequences, about a fifth found once. This CDR3 region has 14 residues. V was pared by 1 base and J by 1 base, with 7 bases between. Germline V gives CDR1 SGHTA, CDR2 FQGNSA. The sample belongs to a study of molecular identifiers for immune sequencing clone quantification. Study conclusions and caveats: The study reportedly detected spiked Jurkat TCR RNA from one cell among about a million naive cells.

The origin of this receptor is a human donor in good health. Some libraries in this study had Jurkat cell RNA spiked in. The V call is TRBV7-2, the J call TRBJ2-5; D not resolved. Sequencing was performed on naive CD8+ T cells from blood, with Jurkat cell RNA spiked in. Subset of the sample: FACS-sorted CD8+CD4-CCR7+CD45RA+ naive T cells. Here the CDR3 DNA reads TGTGCCAGCAGCTTAGTCCGGGTCCAAGAGACCCAGTACTTC. Translating it yields CASSLVRVQETQYF.